This TCR beta chain is drawn from a study of human T cells and chemical hapten exposure. Study-level information: Across samples, TCR yields varied, mostly owing to small differences in pooled library volumes.

The germline V and J ends were trimmed by 5 bases and 3 bases, with 8 bases remaining between them. Germline V gene data show CDR1 as GTSNPN and CDR2 as SVGIG (reference sequence). The length of the CDR3 is 11 residues. It was unfractionated whole blood from which total RNA was extracted. Unique molecular identifiers were affixed to discrete cDNA molecules within the library. As handled by the study authors: With a range of roughly 23,224 to 690,600, the median per sample was roughly 97,000 TCRs. One entry per CDR3 protein results from TCRdb running MiXCR on the reads. These V and J calls are TCRdb output, not the study's own analysis. The table records about 120,000 distinct CDR3 sequences, over 6.5% of them present only once.

This sequence was found in a human donor in good health. Some clones in this sample may be carry-over from other donors' samples. This chain joins TRBV30 and TRBJ2-7; D is possibly TRBD2 (5 bases). The source material was whole blood. CDR3 in amino acids: CAWAEVYEQYF. The CDR3 DNA is TGTGCCTGGGCGGAGGTCTACGAGCAGTACTTC.